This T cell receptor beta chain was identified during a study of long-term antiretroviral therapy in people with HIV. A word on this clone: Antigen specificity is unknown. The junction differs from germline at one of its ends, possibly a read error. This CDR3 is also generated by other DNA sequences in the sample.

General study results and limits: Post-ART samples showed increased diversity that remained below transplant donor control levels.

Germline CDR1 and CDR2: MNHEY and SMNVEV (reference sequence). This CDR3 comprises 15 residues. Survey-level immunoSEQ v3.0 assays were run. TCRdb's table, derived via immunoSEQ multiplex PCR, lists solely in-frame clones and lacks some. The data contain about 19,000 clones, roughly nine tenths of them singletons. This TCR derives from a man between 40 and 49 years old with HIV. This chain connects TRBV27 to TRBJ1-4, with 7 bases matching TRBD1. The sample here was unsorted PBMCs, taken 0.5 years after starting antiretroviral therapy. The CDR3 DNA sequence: TGCGCCAGCGGATTTCTCCGACAGGGAGGCGAAAAACTGTTTTTT. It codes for CASGFLRQGGEKLFF.